The entry below gives a single T cell receptor (beta chain) sequence along with its context. What antigen it recognizes has not been identified. No much larger clone is present one base from it, and per-base qualities are unavailable. These data are taken from a study of cytotoxic CD8 clonotypes in ibrutinib-treated CLL (dated by TCRdb to about 2021). Background for the entire study: In this cohort, around 14 patients were treatment-naive and under 13 were relapsed/refractory, while approximately 18 had unmutated IGHV. Cryopreserved peripheral blood mononuclear cells were obtained prior to treatment, at the time of response, and at either disease progression or sustained remission. Responses were partial in some 24 patients and complete in 2; after median about 63 months follow-up, around 14 stayed in remission and about 12 progressed. Longitudinal samples were available for about 30% of the roughly 90 trial participants. An average of roughly 270,000 productive templates and 94,082 productive rearrangements was obtained per sample. Response samples were obtained after a median of 12 months of treatment, with a range of roughly 6 to 40 months. Results and caveats for the whole study, not just this receptor: An increase in clonality was observed at ibrutinib response, with clonality remaining stable during sustained remission and falling back toward baseline at progression. Public clonotypes were rare and either shrank or stayed stable during treatment, and the rise in clonality at ibrutinib response reflected expansion of private clonotypes. At baseline, clonality was higher than in age-matched healthy donors and showed a strong correlation with circulating CD8+ T-cell counts. Sampling times were not matched between patients in sustained remission and patients whose disease was progressing, and lymph node repertoires were not examined.

A MiSeq instrument was used for deep resolution sequencing, which targeted depths ranging from 1 in 1 million up to 1 in 200,000 T cells, with coverage averaging 10x for each clonotype. The immunoSEQ hsTCRB Kit was used to generate TCR beta libraries. On the study's bioinformatics: ImmunoSEQ Data Assistant and ImmunoSEQ Analyzer were used for data analysis, and V, D and J genes were assigned according to IMGT definitions. Clonality, with values ranging from 0 to 1, was calculated as one minus the normalized Shannon entropy of productive rearrangement frequencies. Public clonotype analysis was restricted to overrepresented clonotypes comprising at least 0.05% of each patient's repertoire. Repertoires from about a dozen age-matched healthy donors in immuneACCESS were used as clonality controls. TCRdb provides this immuneACCESS table in a form limited to in-frame rearrangements. Some clones are lacking; in checked studies, under half of them reflect an unresolved V gene, and why the rest are absent is not known. V and J calls and clone size follow that table, whereas D and trimming were derived from the DNA. The sample profile shows fewer than 100,000 clones; roughly 86% of them were found once. Less than 6.5% of the sample is held by the ten biggest clonotypes.

Including cysteine and phenylalanine, the CDR3 has 14 amino acids. Just the 42-base CDR3 DNA is kept, in frame starting at base 1. The germline V gene encodes CDR1 GTSNPN and CDR2 SVGIG (reference sequence). V has 5 bases trimmed and J has 3 bases trimmed; junction bases matching no gene number 7. Around 1.8 micrograms of genomic DNA were extracted from cryopreserved PBMCs for TCR beta library preparation. Longitudinal blood samples from CLL patients receiving ibrutinib monotherapy were subjected to high-throughput TCR beta sequencing. The patients took part in an open-label, single-center phase 2 trial of ibrutinib monotherapy.

Sequences were derived from PBMCs, sampled before ibrutinib treatment. This sequence uses TRBV30 and TRBJ2-7; 10 middle bases align to TRBD2. The sequence was collected from a human donor with chronic lymphocytic leukemia. The CDR3 sequence is CAWEAGTSVYEQYF. DNA sequence: TGTGCCTGGGAAGCCGGGACTAGCGTCTACGAGCAGTACTTC.